What follows describes a single TCR beta chain. Its antigen is unknown. The sample originates from a study of lymphopenia after photon versus proton radiotherapy. Findings of the study overall: In patients who died, overall survival fell as post-nadir TCR diversity dropped more. Relative stability marked proton patients; photon patients lost diversity and naive cells.

This CDR3 spans 16 amino acids. Germline V lookup: CDR1 SGDLS, CDR2 YYNGEE. V lost 3 bases and J lost 5, with 19 bases in between. The data were produced by immunoSEQ multiplex PCR, yet TCRdb's version contains in-frame clones alone and is incomplete. In the table there are over 25,000 clones, under 95% of which are singletons. The rearrangement uses TRBV9 and TRBJ2-3, with D perhaps matching TRBD2 (7 bases). This TCR was recovered from a woman aged 50 to 65 with cholangiocarcinoma. Specimen: peripheral blood, collected from a patient treated with photon-based radiotherapy. In DNA, the CDR3 is TGTGCCAGCAGCGCCTCCTCCTGGGGGGGCAAAGATACGCAGTATTTT. This codes for CASSASSWGGKDTQYF.